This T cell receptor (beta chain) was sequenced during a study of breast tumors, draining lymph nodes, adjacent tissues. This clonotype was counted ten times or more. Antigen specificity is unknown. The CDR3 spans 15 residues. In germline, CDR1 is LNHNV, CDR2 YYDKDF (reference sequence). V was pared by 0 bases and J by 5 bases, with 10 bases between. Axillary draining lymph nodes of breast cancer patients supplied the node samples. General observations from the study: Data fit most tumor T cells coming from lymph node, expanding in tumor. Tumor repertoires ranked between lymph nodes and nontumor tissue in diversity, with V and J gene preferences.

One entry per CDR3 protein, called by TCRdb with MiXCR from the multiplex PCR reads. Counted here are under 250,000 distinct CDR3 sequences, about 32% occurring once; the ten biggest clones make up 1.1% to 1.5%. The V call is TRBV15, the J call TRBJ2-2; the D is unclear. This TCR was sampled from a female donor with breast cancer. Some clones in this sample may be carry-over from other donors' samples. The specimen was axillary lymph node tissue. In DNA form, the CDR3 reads TGTGCCACCAGCAGAGATTACAGTGTTACCGGGGAGCTGTTTTTT. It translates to CATSRDYSVTGELFF.